One sample yielded the 6 T cell receptor beta chains listed below, sequenced in a study of Graves' ophthalmopathy and Graves' hyperthyroidism. Using RNA transcripts, the TCR beta CDR3 regions were amplified. A first-round RT-PCR used HTBI primers, followed by a second-round multiplex PCR. TCRdb reprocessed the multiplex PCR reads via MiXCR and lists one record per CDR3 protein. Seen here are about 1.1 million distinct CDR3 sequences, around a third observed once, and the top ten hold 11%. The sample taken for sequencing was peripheral blood or thyroid tissue (not recorded which). Source of these receptors: an adult man with Graves' hyperthyroidism.

This clonotype was seen ten or more times. This sequence joins TRBV20-1 and TRBJ1-4, with 8 nucleotides matching TRBD1. V trimming: 6 bases; J trimming: 7 bases; junction bases outside the gene matches: 7. Germline CDR1 is DFQATT and CDR2 is SNEGSKA (reference sequence). This CDR3 region has 13 residues. The CDR3 DNA follows: TGCAGTGCCCGACAGGGGTCAATTGAAAAACTGTTTTTT. It encodes CSARQGSIEKLFF.

This chain joins TRBV20-1 and TRBJ2-6; 8 bases fit TRBD1. Germline values: CDR1 DFQATT, CDR2 SNEGSKA (reference sequence). The V segment lost 5 bases and the J segment 2 bases; nucleotides outside the gene matches: 5. The CDR3 spans 15 residues. CDR3 nucleotides: TGCAGTGCTTCCCCGGACAGGGCTGGGGCCAACGTCCTGACTTTC. Translated, it gives CSASPDRAGANVLTF.

J is TRBJ2-7 and V is TRBV4-3; 7 bases map to TRBD1. Unmatched junction bases numbered 6, after V lost 0 bases and J lost 7 bases. The length of the CDR3 is 14 residues. Germline values: CDR1 LGHNA, CDR2 YSLEER. As DNA, the CDR3 is TGCGCCAGCAGCCAAGAGGTCAGGGGGAATGAGCAGTACTTC. Translation gives CASSQEVRGNEQYF.

This clonotype was counted once. The chain joins TRBV2 to TRBJ2-7, with 7 bases aligning to TRBD1. This CDR3 spans 15 amino acids. CDR1 SNHLY and CDR2 FYNNEI come from the germline V gene. V lost 5 bases, J lost 4 bases, and 11 bases stayed unmatched. CDR3 in amino acids: CASSYSKQGKYEQYF. CDR3 in DNA: TGTGCCAGCAGTTACTCGAAACAGGGGAAATACGAGCAGTACTTC.

This clonotype was observed a few times. The genes are TRBV12-3 or TRBV12-4 and TRBJ2-7; 12 bases map to TRBD2. The CDR3 is 16 amino acids. J was trimmed by 6 bases and V by 4 bases; bases with no gene match: 10. CDR3 nucleotide sequence: TGTGCCAGCAGTTACCTCCCGGGACTAGCGGGCCGCGAGCAGTACTTC. This sequence encodes CASSYLPGLAGREQYF.

This sequence joins TRBV7-9 and TRBJ1-1; no firm D call. Germline lookup yields CDR1 SEHNR and CDR2 FQNEAQ (reference sequence). The V and J ends lost 8 bases and 3 bases respectively, with 22 bases between them. The CDR3 length is 16 residues. The CDR3 nucleotides are TGTGCCAGCGGAGCTTATTTTTACAGTTCGCACACTGAAGCTTTCTTT. Protein sequence: CASGAYFYSSHTEAFF.